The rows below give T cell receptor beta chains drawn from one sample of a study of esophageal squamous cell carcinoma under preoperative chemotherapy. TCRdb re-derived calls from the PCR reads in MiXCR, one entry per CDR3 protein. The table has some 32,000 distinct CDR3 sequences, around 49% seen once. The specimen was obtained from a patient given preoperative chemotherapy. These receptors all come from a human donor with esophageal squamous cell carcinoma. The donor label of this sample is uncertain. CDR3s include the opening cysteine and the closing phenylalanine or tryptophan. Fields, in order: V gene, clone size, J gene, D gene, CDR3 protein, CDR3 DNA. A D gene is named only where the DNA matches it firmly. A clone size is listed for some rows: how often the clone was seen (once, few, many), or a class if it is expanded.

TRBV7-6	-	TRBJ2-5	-	CAGRAGRDKETQYF	TGTGCGGGGCGCGCGGGCCGTGACAAAGAGACCCAGTATTTC
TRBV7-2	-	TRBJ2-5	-	CASSLEVTGGSVQETQYF	TGTGCCAGCAGCTTAGAGGTCACCGGGGGCAGTGTCCAAGAGACCCAGTACTTC
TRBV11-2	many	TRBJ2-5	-	CASSSGPETQYF	TGTGCCAGCAGCTCGGGGCCGGAGACCCAGTACTTC
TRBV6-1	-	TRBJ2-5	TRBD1	CASSELNGQEDTQYF	TGTGCCAGCAGTGAATTGAATGGACAGGAAGATACCCAGTACTTC
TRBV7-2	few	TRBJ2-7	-	CASSLGLGGGIYEQYF	TGTGCCAGCAGCTTAGGCTTGGGAGGGGGGATTTACGAGCAGTACTTC
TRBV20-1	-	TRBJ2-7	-	CSAISKVGHEQYF	TGCAGTGCTATATCCAAGGTCGGGCACGAGCAGTACTTC
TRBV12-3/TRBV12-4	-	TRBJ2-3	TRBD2	CASGGTRGGSPDTQYF	TGTGCCAGCGGTGGGACTAGGGGGGGCAGCCCAGATACCCAGTACTTT
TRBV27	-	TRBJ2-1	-	CASSFYGSSSGEQFF	TGTGCCAGCAGTTTTTACGGGTCCTCCTCCGGGGAGCAGTTCTTT
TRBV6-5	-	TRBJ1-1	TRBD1	CASSYSRVDRRTEAFF	TGTGCCAGCAGTTACAGCCGGGTGGACAGGCGCACTGAAGCTTTCTTT
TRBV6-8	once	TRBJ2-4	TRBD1	CGSRGRRAKNTQYF	TGTGGCAGCAGGGGGCGGCGAGCCAAAAACACGCAGTACTTC
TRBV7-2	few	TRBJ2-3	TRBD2	CASSSLTSGTDTQYF	TGTGCCAGCAGCTCCCTGACTAGCGGCACAGATACGCAGTATTTT
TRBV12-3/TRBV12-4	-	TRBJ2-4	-	CASSHAGLSTDIQYF	TGTGCCAGCAGTCATGCGGGGCTAAGCACAGATATTCAGTACTTC
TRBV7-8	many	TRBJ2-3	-	CASSYRTESTDTQYF	TGTGCCAGCAGCTACCGGACAGAGAGCACAGATACGCAGTATTTT
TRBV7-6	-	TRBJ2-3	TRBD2	CRSTAGGAKDTQYF	TGTCGCAGCACCGCGGGGGGAGCCAAAGATACGCAGTATTTT
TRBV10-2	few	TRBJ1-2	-	CASSRDDYGYTF	TGCGCCAGCAGTAGGGACGACTATGGCTACACCTTC
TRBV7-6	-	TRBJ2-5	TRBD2	CAGSGGGFQDTQYF	TGTGCGGGCAGCGGGGGGGGGTTCCAAGATACCCAGTATTTC
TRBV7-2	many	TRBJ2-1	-	CASSSPGRQTETQFF	TGTGCCAGCAGCTCGCCGGGACGGCAGACGGAGACCCAGTTCTTC
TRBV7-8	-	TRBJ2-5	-	CASRNLAGRHRDTQYF	TGTGCCAGCAGGAACCTCGCGGGCCGGCACCGAGATACCCAGTACTTT
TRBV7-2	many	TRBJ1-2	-	CASSSAGRSYGYTF	TGTGCCAGCAGCTCAGCGGGGAGGAGCTATGGCTACACCTTC
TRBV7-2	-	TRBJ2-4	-	CASSLEGTGGRVKKIQYF	TGTGCCAGCAGCTTAGAGGGGACCGGGGGCCGGGTCAAAAAGATTCAGTACTTC
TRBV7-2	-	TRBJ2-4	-	CAGLGGRAKNTQYF	TGTGCGGGGCTCGGCGGCCGAGCCAAAAACACCCAGTACTTC
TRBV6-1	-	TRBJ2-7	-	CASSPTPVRSYNEQYF	TGTGCCAGCAGTCCCACCCCCGTCCGATCCTACAATGAGCAGTACTTC
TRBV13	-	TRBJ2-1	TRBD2	CASSFLAGADNEQFF	TGTGCCAGCAGCTTCCTAGCGGGGGCCGACAATGAGCAGTTCTTC
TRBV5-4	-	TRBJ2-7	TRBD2	CASNSTSGGNEQYF	TGTGCCAGCAACTCGACTAGCGGGGGGAACGAGCAGTACTTC
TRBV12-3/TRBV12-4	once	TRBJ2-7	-	CPSSITGVWAKDTQYF	TGTCCCAGCAGTATTACGGGCGTGTGGGCCAAAGATACGCAGTACTTC
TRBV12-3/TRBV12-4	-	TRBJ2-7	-	CASRRSATYEQYF	TGTGCCAGCAGGCGGTCAGCGACCTACGAGCAGTACTTC
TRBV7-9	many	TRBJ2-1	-	CASSLIGRNEQFF	TGTGCCAGCAGCTTAATCGGTCGCAATGAGCAGTTCTTC
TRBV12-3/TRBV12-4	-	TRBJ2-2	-	CASSLGGALNTGELFF	TGTGCCAGCAGTTTAGGAGGGGCCCTGAACACCGGGGAGCTGTTTTTT
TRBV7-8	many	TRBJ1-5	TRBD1	CASSSIDRGLDQPQHF	TGTGCCAGCAGCTCCATCGACAGGGGACTCGATCAGCCCCAGCATTTT
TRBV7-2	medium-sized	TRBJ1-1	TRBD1	CASSGGWQGAQTEAFF	TGTGCCAGCAGCGGTGGCTGGCAGGGGGCGCAAACTGAAGCTTTCTTT
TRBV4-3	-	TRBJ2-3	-	CASRQGVAKDMQYF	TGCGCCAGCAGGCAAGGGGTAGCAAAAGACATGCAGTATTTT
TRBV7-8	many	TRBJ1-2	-	CATDLVDYGYTF	TGTGCTACGGACTTGGTCGACTATGGCTACACCTTC
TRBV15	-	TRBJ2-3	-	CATSRDVFAGTEQYF	TGTGCCACCAGCAGAGATGTTTTTGCGGGCACTGAGCAGTACTTT
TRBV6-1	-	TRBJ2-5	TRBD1	CASSRQGSPQYF	TGTGCCAGCAGCCGACAGGGGTCGCCCCAGTACTTC
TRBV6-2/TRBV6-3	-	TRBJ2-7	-	CASSYVLGEELYEQYF	TGTGCCAGCAGTTACGTTTTGGGGGAGGAGCTTTACGAGCAGTACTTC
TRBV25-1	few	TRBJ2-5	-	CASTGPQETQYF	TGTGCCAGTACCGGGCCACAAGAGACCCAGTACTTC
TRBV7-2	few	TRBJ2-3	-	CASSLVGGLGDGTDTQYF	TGTGCCAGCAGCTTAGTAGGGGGACTGGGGGATGGCACAGATACGCAGTATTTT
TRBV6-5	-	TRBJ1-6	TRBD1	CASSSRTGRHSPLHF	TGTGCCAGCAGTTCCCGGACAGGGAGGCATTCACCCCTCCACTTT
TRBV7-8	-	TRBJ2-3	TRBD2	CASSNPGGGPGDTQYF	TGTGCCAGCAGCAACCCGGGGGGGGGGCCCGGTGATACGCAGTATTTT
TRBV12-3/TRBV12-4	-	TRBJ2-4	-	CASGQGGRAKDMQYF	TGTGCCAGCGGTCAGGGGGGGCGAGCCAAAGACATGCAGTACTTC
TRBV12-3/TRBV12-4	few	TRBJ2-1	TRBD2	CASSAGLVGYNEQFF	TGTGCCAGCAGTGCAGGACTAGTTGGCTACAATGAGCAGTTCTTC
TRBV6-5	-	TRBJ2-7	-	CASSYNGDYEQYF	TGTGCCAGCAGTTATAACGGGGACTACGAGCAGTACTTC
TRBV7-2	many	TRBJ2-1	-	CASSPEGSYNEQFF	TGTGCCAGCAGCCCAGAGGGCTCCTACAATGAGCAGTTCTTC
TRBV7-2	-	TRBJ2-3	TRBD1	CASSPSRDRVWQYF	TGTGCCAGCAGCCCTTCCCGGGACAGGGTTTGGCAGTATTTT
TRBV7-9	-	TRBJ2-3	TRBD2	CASSSSGGAKDTQYF	TGTGCCAGCAGCTCAAGCGGGGGGGCCAAAGATACGCAGTACTTT
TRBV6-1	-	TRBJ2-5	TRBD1	CASSTQDDRVYHSGSNELNF	TGTGCCAGCAGTACCCAAGACGACAGGGTATATCACTCTGGGTCCAACGAGCTGAACTTC
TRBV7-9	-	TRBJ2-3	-	CARSDGARRGSTDTQYF	TGTGCCAGGAGCGATGGAGCGCGGCGGGGCTCCACAGATACGCAGTATTTC
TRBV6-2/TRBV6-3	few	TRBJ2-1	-	CASSGGGDEQFF	TGTGCCAGCAGTGGGGGTGGAGATGAGCAGTTCTTC
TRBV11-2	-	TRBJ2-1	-	CASSPRPNRAETQFF	TGTGCCAGCAGCCCTCGACCAAACCGAGCAGAGACCCAGTTCTTC
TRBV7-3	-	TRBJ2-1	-	CASSSNTGGGETQFF	TGTGCCAGCAGCTCAAATACCGGAGGCGGGGAGACCCAGTTCTTC